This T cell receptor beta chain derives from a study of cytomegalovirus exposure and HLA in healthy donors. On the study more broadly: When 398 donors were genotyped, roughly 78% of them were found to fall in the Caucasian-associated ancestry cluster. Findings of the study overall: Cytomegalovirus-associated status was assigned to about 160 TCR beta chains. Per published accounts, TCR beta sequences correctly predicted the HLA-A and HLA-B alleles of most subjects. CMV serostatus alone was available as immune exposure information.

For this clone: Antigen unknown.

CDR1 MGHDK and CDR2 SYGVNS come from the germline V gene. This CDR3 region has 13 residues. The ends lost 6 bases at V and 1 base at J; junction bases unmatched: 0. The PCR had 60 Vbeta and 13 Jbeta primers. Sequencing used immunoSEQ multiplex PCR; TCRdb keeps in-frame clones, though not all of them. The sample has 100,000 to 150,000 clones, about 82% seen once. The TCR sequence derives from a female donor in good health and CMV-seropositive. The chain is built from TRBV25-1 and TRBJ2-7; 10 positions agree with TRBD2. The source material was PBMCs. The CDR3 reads CASRTSGSYEQYF. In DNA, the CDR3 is TGTGCCAGCAGGACTAGCGGGTCCTACGAGCAGTACTTC.